The present entry profiles one TCR beta chain with its context. The antigen is undetermined. This record comes from a study of T cell responses to AZD1222 COVID-19 vaccine. The study's findings and limits: Seropositive AZD1222 recipients at baseline numbered only five to seven.

TCRdb keeps only in-frame clones here, not all; method: immunoSEQ multiplex PCR. The table records 150,000 to 200,000 clones, around nine tenths of them present only once. V shed 5 bases and J shed 0 bases, with 10 bases lying between them. The CDR3 loop spans 13 amino acids. CDR1 and CDR2 from the germline V gene are SQVTM and ANQGSEA. V and J are TRBV29-1 and TRBJ1-1; weak D call: TRBD1 (6 bases). This clonotype was sampled from an adult in good health. The sequenced sample was peripheral blood, obtained on day 0 of AZD1222 vaccination. Here the CDR3 reads CSVPGVLNTEAFF. Written as DNA, the CDR3 is TGCAGCGTTCCAGGGGTACTGAACACTGAAGCTTTCTTT.